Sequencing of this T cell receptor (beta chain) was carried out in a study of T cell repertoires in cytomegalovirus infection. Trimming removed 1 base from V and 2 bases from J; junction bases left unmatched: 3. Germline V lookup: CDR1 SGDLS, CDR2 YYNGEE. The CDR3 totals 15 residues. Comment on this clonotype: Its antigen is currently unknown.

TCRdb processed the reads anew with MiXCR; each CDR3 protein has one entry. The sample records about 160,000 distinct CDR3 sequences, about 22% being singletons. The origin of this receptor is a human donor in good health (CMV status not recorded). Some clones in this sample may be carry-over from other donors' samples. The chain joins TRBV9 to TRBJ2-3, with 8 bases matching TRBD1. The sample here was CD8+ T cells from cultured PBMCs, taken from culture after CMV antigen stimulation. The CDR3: CASSVQGAPTDTQYF. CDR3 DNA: TGTGCCAGCAGCGTACAGGGGGCTCCCACAGATACGCAGTATTTT.